This T cell receptor (beta chain) emerged from a study of blood T cells in healthy people across ages. To note about this clonotype: Its antigen remains unidentified.

Those donating, healthy Caucasian individuals from Russia, were aged about 6 to 95. Findings and caveats of the study: Roughly linear declines in TCR beta diversity per million T cells occurred with age.

Using a J-beta primer mix together with a sample-barcoded 5' primer, a second PCR was run for 7 to 11 cycles. Via MiXCR, TCRdb re-called the 5' RACE reads, giving one row per CDR3 protein. The sample records about 1,600,000 distinct CDR3 sequences, roughly 40% being singletons. V was trimmed by 3 bases and J by 0 bases, leaving 14 bases between them. CDR3 size: 16 residues. Germline CDR1 is ENHRY and CDR2 is SYGVKD. The sample consisted of blood. This sequence originates from a woman between 18 and 29 years old in good health. This chain uses TRBV10-3 with TRBJ1-2; D may be TRBD1 (5 bases). For the CDR3, the DNA is TGTGCCATCAGTGACCCTGGAGGGGTGGCTAACTATGGCTACACCTTC. It is translated as CAISDPGGVANYGYTF.